The 29 T cell receptor beta chains presented below share a single source sample, sequenced in a study of T cells expressing NK-cell markers. Reprocessing the 5' RACE reads, TCRdb reports a single entry for every CDR3 protein and omits DNA. Its clone listing holds about 540,000 distinct CDR3 sequences. Sequencing was done on a sample of blood T cells: a sorted CD56 or NKG2C T cell subset, CD4+ or CD8+ T cells, or bulk PBMC T cells (not recorded which). The source is a man aged 18 to 35 in good health.

The chain has TRBV30 and TRBJ2-5; with no DNA, the TCRdb D assignment of TRBD1 cannot be verified. CDR1 is GTSNPN, CDR2 SVGIG, per germline (reference sequence). The CDR3 is made up of 15 amino acids. This CDR3 is CAWSAQGMWKETQYF.

The CDR3 is CASSPRLAGGVEQFF. J is TRBJ2-1 and V is TRBV4-3; the D call of TRBD2 rests on TCRdb alone, since no DNA is present to check it. CDR1 and CDR2 from the germline V gene are LGHNA and YSLEER. This CDR3 region has 15 residues.

This chain connects TRBV20-1 to TRBJ2-7; TCRdb indicates TRBD2, and absent DNA this call remains unverified. The germline gives CDR1 DFQATT, CDR2 SNEGSKA (reference sequence). CDR3 length: 14 amino acids. The chain's CDR3 is CSASGKRVPYEQYF.

This rearrangement joins TRBV28 to TRBJ2-3. The CDR3 has 14 residues. The germline CDR1 and CDR2 sequences are MDHEN and SYDVKM. The CDR3 protein is CASFGSFEADTQYF.

This chain joins TRBV14 and TRBJ2-5; TCRdb's D gene call, TRBD1, goes unchecked for lack of DNA. The CDR3 is made up of 15 amino acids. From germline, CDR1 is SGHDN and CDR2 FVKESK. CDR3: CASSPTLRGAETQYF.

The rearrangement uses TRBV20-1 and TRBJ2-7; TCRdb reports TRBD2, a call that lacks DNA to check it against. This CDR3 comprises 13 residues. Per the germline V gene, CDR1 is DFQATT and CDR2 is SNEGSKA (reference sequence). The CDR3 sequence is CSALSGDFYEQYF.

The chain employs TRBV5-1 and TRBJ2-7; as DNA is missing, the TRBD1 call by TCRdb cannot be tested. CDR3 length: 15 amino acids. CDR1 is SGHRS, CDR2 YFSETQ, per germline. The CDR3 spells CASSLEGGPMREQYF. Drawing the rest from reference TRBV5-1 and TRBJ2-7, the complete variable domain is KAGVTQTPRYLIKTRGQQVTLSCSPISGHRSVSWYQQTPGQGLQFLFEYFSETQRNKGNFPGRFSGRQFSNSRSEMNVSTLELGDSALYLCASSLEGGPMREQYFGPGTRLTVT.

The rearrangement joins TRBV5-1 to TRBJ2-1; TCRdb calls TRBD2, which cannot be checked without DNA. This CDR3 has 16 amino acids. Germline V CDR1 and CDR2: SGHRS, YFSETQ. The CDR3 spells CASSLDIGLAGYEQFF.

This chain links TRBV12-3 or TRBV12-4 with TRBJ1-6; TCRdb names TRBD1, which stays unverified in the absence of DNA. The CDR3 totals 13 residues. CDR3 region: CASSPPARTGIHF.

The V call is TRBV6-1, the J call TRBJ2-5. This CDR3 is built from 13 residues. Germline CDR1 MNHNS, CDR2 SASEGT. The CDR3 region is CASSGGSWETQYF.

The chain has TRBV24-1 and TRBJ2-5; the TRBD1 assignment by TCRdb is unverifiable without DNA. The germline CDR1 and CDR2 sequences are KGHDR and SFDVKD. This CDR3 comprises 16 residues. CDR3 loop: CATSDPDRVGQETQYF.

The chain uses TRBV7-9 and TRBJ1-1. The CDR3 covers 14 residues. CDR1 is SEHNR, CDR2 FQNEAQ, per germline (reference sequence). The CDR3 reads CASSFQGTSTEAFF.

The rearrangement joins TRBV29-1 to TRBJ2-1; TCRdb selects TRBD1, and the lack of DNA leaves this call unchecked. Germline values: CDR1 SQVTM, CDR2 ANQGSEA. The CDR3 is made up of 15 amino acids. CDR3 sequence: CSVFRQGHMGDEQFF.

The chain uses TRBV28 and TRBJ2-1. This CDR3 is 15 amino acids long. The V gene's germline CDR1 is MDHEN and CDR2 SYDVKM. This chain's CDR3 is CASSLFSSGKGEQFF.

This chain links TRBV5-1 with TRBJ2-7. CDR1 and CDR2 from the germline V gene are SGHRS and YFSETQ. The CDR3 has 14 residues. This chain's CDR3 is CASSSSQAKEEQYF.

The gene calls are TRBV12-5 and TRBJ2-5; no DNA is available, so the TRBD2 call from TCRdb remains unchecked. CDR1 LGHNT and CDR2 FRNRAP come from the germline V gene. The CDR3 consists of 15 residues. The CDR3 loop reads CASGLGAGVGETQYF. The full variable domain, rest sourced from reference TRBV12-5 and TRBJ2-5, is DARVTQTPRHKVTEMGQEVTMRCQPILGHNTVFWYRQTMMQGLELLAYFRNRAPLDDSGMPKDRFSAEMPDATLATLKIQPSEPRDSAVYFCASGLGAGVGETQYFGPGTRLLVL.

This chain links TRBV6-2 or TRBV6-3 with TRBJ2-2. In germline, CDR1 is MNHEY, CDR2 SVGEGT. The CDR3 runs to 16 residues. This CDR3 is CASSYGRFSLPGELFF.

V and J are TRBV12-3 or TRBV12-4 and TRBJ2-5; the D gene TCRdb calls, TRBD1, cannot be checked with no DNA. This CDR3 has 15 residues. CDR3 loop: CASSNLRDRGETQYF.

The gene calls are TRBV3-1 and TRBJ1-6; the D call of TRBD1 rests on TCRdb alone, since no DNA is present to check it. The CDR3 totals 16 residues. Germline V gives CDR1 LGHDT, CDR2 YNNKEL (reference sequence). CDR3: CASSLRQGPGGSPLHF. Complete variable domain (other parts from reference TRBV3-1 and TRBJ1-6): DTAVSQTPKYLVTQMGNDKSIKCEQNLGHDTMYWYKQDSKKFLKIMFSYNNKELIINETVPNRFSPKSPDKAHLNLHINSLELGDSAVYFCASSLRQGPGGSPLHFGNGTRLTVT.

CDR3 region: CASSPRTGNGNEQFF. The V and J genes are TRBV12-3 or TRBV12-4 and TRBJ2-1; TCRdb lists TRBD1, though no DNA is available to test this call. The CDR3 covers 15 residues.

The genes are TRBV10-3 and TRBJ2-1; TCRdb outputs TRBD1, but without DNA this stays unchecked. The CDR3 has 15 amino acids. Germline V CDR1 and CDR2: ENHRY, SYGVKD. The CDR3 loop reads CAISPDRGKYNEQFF.

This CDR3 reads CASSTKGQAAGEQYF. V gene TRBV6-1 combines with J gene TRBJ2-7; the TCRdb call, TRBD1, lacks DNA for checking. This CDR3 comprises 15 residues. Germline CDR1 and CDR2: MNHNS and SASEGT.

V gene TRBV30 combines with J gene TRBJ1-1; the TCRdb call, TRBD1, lacks DNA for checking. Germline loops: CDR1 GTSNPN, CDR2 SVGIG (reference sequence). This CDR3 comprises 14 residues. CDR3 protein: CAWRRQGGNTEAFF.

The V call is TRBV27, the J call TRBJ2-4; the TRBD2 assignment by TCRdb is unverifiable without DNA. The CDR3 is made up of 13 amino acids. Germline V gene lookup returns CDR1 MNHEY and CDR2 SMNVEV (reference sequence). CDR3 in amino acids: CASSFASPSIQYF.

The CDR3 sequence: CASSSPSGVPQETQYF. This chain joins TRBV5-1 and TRBJ2-5; the TCRdb D gene call, TRBD2, has no DNA to confirm it. Germline lookup yields CDR1 SGHRS and CDR2 YFSETQ. The CDR3 is made up of 16 amino acids.

The chain is built from TRBV4-3 and TRBJ2-7; TCRdb gives TRBD1 as the D gene, but with no DNA this cannot be confirmed. Per germline, CDR1 LGHNA and CDR2 YSLEER. This CDR3 comprises 14 residues. CDR3 amino acids: CASSLHGASYEQYF.

This chain uses TRBV28 with TRBJ2-1. The CDR3 consists of 13 residues. Germline CDR1 reads MDHEN; CDR2 reads SYDVKM. This chain's CDR3 is CASSLGRVNEQFF.

The rearrangement uses TRBV28 and TRBJ1-1; TCRdb indicates TRBD1, and absent DNA this call remains unverified. The CDR3 length is 16 residues. CDR1 and CDR2 (germline): MDHEN, SYDVKM. CDR3 in amino acids: CASSPDRGRGYTEAFF. Based on the CDR3 plus reference TRBV28 and TRBJ1-1, the full variable domain is DVKVTQSSRYLVKRTGEKVFLECVQDMDHENMFWYRQDPGLGLRLIYFSYDVKMKEKGDIPEGYSVSREKKERFSLILESASTNQTSMYLCASSPDRGRGYTEAFFGQGTRLTVV.

This chain uses TRBV20-1 with TRBJ2-3; TCRdb selects TRBD2, and the lack of DNA leaves this call unchecked. The CDR3 runs 17 residues. Germline V gene lookup returns CDR1 DFQATT and CDR2 SNEGSKA (reference sequence). CDR3 protein: CSARDPGLAGVEDTQYF.